The 2 T cell receptor beta chains given below trace back to one sample, sequenced in a study of T cell repertoires in cytomegalovirus infection. Which antigens these TCRs recognize remains unknown. TCRdb fed the reads into MiXCR, producing one record per CDR3 protein. The sample lists about 890,000 distinct CDR3 sequences, about a third occurring once. This material consisted of cultured CD8+ T cells from PBMCs, taken from culture after CMV antigen stimulation. These receptors were obtained from a human donor in good health (CMV status not recorded). Some clones in this sample may be carry-over from other donors' samples.

CDR3 sequence (DNA): TGTGCCAGCAGTTCCTCCGGGACAGGGTATAATTCACCCCTCCACTTT. Encoded protein: CASSSSGTGYNSPLHF. This rearrangement joins TRBV27 to TRBJ1-6, with TRBD1 identical over 9 bases. The CDR3 is made up of 16 amino acids. Germline loops: CDR1 MNHEY, CDR2 SMNVEV (reference sequence). V shed 4 bases and J 4 bases; nucleotides not matched to a gene: 5.

The rearrangement links TRBV10-1 to TRBJ2-3; 8 nucleotides agree with TRBD2. V gave up 2 bases and J gave up 8 bases; unmatched junction bases: 15. The CDR3 extends over 17 amino acids. Germline-derived CDR1 and CDR2 are WNHNN and SYGVQD (reference sequence). The CDR3: CASSEAAGGVSGGTQYF. CDR3 nucleotide sequence: TGCGCCAGCAGTGAGGCCGCGGGGGGTGTTTCGGGTGGTACGCAGTATTTT.